Listed below are T cell receptor beta chains from one sample, sequenced in a study of vaccination effects on CD4 cells after COVID-19. Their recognized antigens are unknown. The method was immunoSEQ multiplex PCR; TCRdb's version includes in-frame clones alone and lacks a portion of them. The sample lists fewer than 30,000 clones; 75% to 85% were seen once. Sequenced material: CD4+ T cells from PBMCs cultured with HCoV-NL63 spike peptides, taken before COVID-19 vaccination. These receptors were taken from a human donor who had a prior SARS-CoV-2 infection. Each CDR3 is given with its conserved first and last residue. D genes are given only for firm matches. Not every row has a clone size; where given, it reads once, few, many or a size class.

CDR3 protein: CASSLGRETQYF
CDR3 DNA: TGTGCCAGCAGCTTAGGCAGGGAGACCCAGTACTTC
D gene: NA
V gene: TRBV11-2
J gene: TRBJ2-5
clone size: NA

CDR3 protein: CASSPDIDGEAFF
CDR3 DNA: TGTGCCAGTAGTCCGGACATCGATGGTGAAGCTTTCTTT
D gene: NA
V gene: TRBV19
J gene: TRBJ1-1
clone size: NA

CDR3 protein: CASSLGRQGDRELFF
CDR3 DNA: TGTGCCAGCAGCTTAGGAAGACAGGGGGATCGAGAACTGTTTTTT
D gene: TRBD1
V gene: TRBV11-3
J gene: TRBJ1-4
clone size: NA

CDR3 protein: CASSLWGSSYEQYF
CDR3 DNA: TGTGCCAGCAGCTTATGGGGTAGCTCCTACGAGCAGTACTTC
D gene: NA
V gene: TRBV7-2
J gene: TRBJ2-7
clone size: once

CDR3 protein: CASSLMASGGADTQYF
CDR3 DNA: TGCGCCAGCAGCTTGATGGCTAGCGGGGGGGCAGATACGCAGTATTTT
D gene: TRBD2
V gene: TRBV5-1
J gene: TRBJ2-3
clone size: NA

CDR3 protein: CASSLIYTEAFF
CDR3 DNA: TGTGCCAGCAGCTTAATATACACTGAAGCTTTCTTT
D gene: NA
V gene: TRBV7-2
J gene: TRBJ1-1
clone size: NA

CDR3 protein: CASSHGQGVYF
CDR3 DNA: TGTGCCAGCAGCCACGGACAGGGAGTGTACTTC
D gene: TRBD1
V gene: TRBV3-1/TRBV3-2
J gene: TRBJ2-7
clone size: NA

CDR3 protein: CASSSSKGQAIQYF
CDR3 DNA: TGTGCCAGCAGCTCATCAAAGGGACAGGCTATTCAGTATTTT
D gene: TRBD1
V gene: TRBV7-2
J gene: TRBJ2-3
clone size: NA

CDR3 protein: CASGSTGAHEQYF
CDR3 DNA: TGTGCCAGCGGTTCGACAGGGGCCCACGAGCAGTACTTC
D gene: TRBD1
V gene: TRBV2
J gene: TRBJ2-7
clone size: NA

CDR3 protein: CASSWGGTDTQYF
CDR3 DNA: TGTGCCAGCAGCTGGGGTGGCACAGATACGCAGTATTTT
D gene: NA
V gene: TRBV7-2
J gene: TRBJ2-3
clone size: NA

CDR3 protein: CASSLLGVSYNEQFF
CDR3 DNA: TGTGCCAGCAGTCTACTAGGTGTCTCCTACAATGAGCAGTTCTTC
D gene: NA
V gene: TRBV6-2/TRBV6-3
J gene: TRBJ2-1
clone size: NA

CDR3 protein: CASSPQQNTEAFF
CDR3 DNA: TGTGCCAGCTCACCACAGCAGAACACTGAAGCTTTCTTT
D gene: NA
V gene: TRBV18
J gene: TRBJ1-1
clone size: NA

CDR3 protein: CASLQRDGTDTQYF
CDR3 DNA: TGTGCCAGCCTCCAGCGGGATGGCACAGATACGCAGTATTTT
D gene: TRBD2
V gene: TRBV5-4
J gene: TRBJ2-3
clone size: once

CDR3 protein: CASSLGYNEQFF
CDR3 DNA: TGTGCCAGCAGCTTAGGTTACAATGAGCAGTTCTTC
D gene: NA
V gene: TRBV7-2
J gene: TRBJ2-1
clone size: NA

CDR3 protein: CASSQGRRSSYEQYF
CDR3 DNA: TGTGCCAGCAGCCAGGGGCGGAGAAGCTCCTACGAGCAGTACTTC
D gene: NA
V gene: TRBV7-2
J gene: TRBJ2-7
clone size: NA

CDR3 protein: CASSAEGASPTYGYTF
CDR3 DNA: TGTGCCAGCAGTGCCGAGGGGGCTTCTCCTACTTATGGCTACACCTTC
D gene: TRBD1
V gene: TRBV2
J gene: TRBJ1-2
clone size: NA

CDR3 protein: CASSLGGVEDTQYF
CDR3 DNA: TGTGCCAGCAGCTTAGGAGGGGTGGAGGATACGCAGTATTTT
D gene: NA
V gene: TRBV7-3
J gene: TRBJ2-3
clone size: NA

CDR3 protein: CASSPPSVNEQFF
CDR3 DNA: TGTGCCAGCTCACCTCCAAGTGTCAATGAGCAGTTCTTC
D gene: NA
V gene: TRBV18
J gene: TRBJ2-1
clone size: NA

CDR3 protein: CATSEQKTTGELFF
CDR3 DNA: TGTGCCACCAGTGAACAGAAAACCACCGGGGAGCTGTTTTTT
D gene: NA
V gene: TRBV24-1
J gene: TRBJ2-2
clone size: once

CDR3 protein: CASKRRGVRINTGELFF
CDR3 DNA: TGTGCCAGTAAAAGAAGGGGAGTGCGGATCAACACCGGGGAGCTGTTTTTT
D gene: NA
V gene: TRBV19
J gene: TRBJ2-2
clone size: few

CDR3 protein: CASSNRASEGGAFF
CDR3 DNA: TGTGCCAGTAGTAACCGAGCCAGCGAAGGTGGAGCTTTCTTT
D gene: NA
V gene: TRBV19
J gene: TRBJ1-1
clone size: NA

CDR3 protein: CASSPQRPGQGRNNSPLHF
CDR3 DNA: TGTGCCAGCAGCCCCCAACGACCGGGACAGGGGAGGAATAATTCACCCCTCCACTTT
D gene: TRBD1
V gene: TRBV5-8
J gene: TRBJ1-6
clone size: few

CDR3 protein: CASSLDGRVETQYF
CDR3 DNA: TGTGCCAGCAGCTTGGACGGCAGAGTAGAGACCCAGTACTTC
D gene: NA
V gene: TRBV5-6
J gene: TRBJ2-5
clone size: medium-sized

CDR3 protein: CAWSVGPFRAANYGYTF
CDR3 DNA: TGTGCCTGGAGTGTGGGTCCTTTTAGGGCGGCTAACTATGGCTACACCTTC
D gene: NA
V gene: TRBV30
J gene: TRBJ1-2
clone size: medium-sized

CDR3 protein: CASSWPGTGGRETQYF
CDR3 DNA: TGCGCCAGCAGCTGGCCCGGGACAGGGGGTAGGGAGACCCAGTACTTC
D gene: TRBD1
V gene: TRBV5-1
J gene: TRBJ2-5
clone size: NA

CDR3 protein: CASSLEGQGNEKLFF
CDR3 DNA: TGCGCCAGCAGCTTGGAGGGACAGGGGAATGAAAAACTGTTTTTT
D gene: TRBD1
V gene: TRBV5-1
J gene: TRBJ1-4
clone size: NA

CDR3 protein: CASSYRDRGMKLFF
CDR3 DNA: TGTGCCAGCAGTTACAGGGACAGGGGAATGAAACTGTTTTTT
D gene: TRBD1
V gene: TRBV6-5
J gene: TRBJ1-4
clone size: NA

CDR3 protein: CASSSFSSYNSPLHF
CDR3 DNA: TGTGCCAGCAGTAGTTTCAGCTCCTATAATTCACCCCTCCACTTT
D gene: NA
V gene: TRBV25-1
J gene: TRBJ1-6
clone size: NA

CDR3 protein: CATSRERGTEQYF
CDR3 DNA: TGTGCCACCAGCAGAGAACGTGGTACCGAGCAGTACTTC
D gene: NA
V gene: TRBV15
J gene: TRBJ2-7
clone size: NA

CDR3 protein: CAWRPTQGLLSYNEQFF
CDR3 DNA: TGTGCCTGGAGACCTACCCAAGGGCTACTATCCTACAATGAGCAGTTCTTC
D gene: NA
V gene: TRBV30
J gene: TRBJ2-1
clone size: NA

CDR3 protein: CASSKQNTEAFF
CDR3 DNA: TGTGCCAGCAGCAAACAGAACACTGAAGCTTTCTTT
D gene: NA
V gene: TRBV21-1
J gene: TRBJ1-1
clone size: NA

CDR3 protein: CSASLHGKKTYEQYF
CDR3 DNA: TGCAGTGCTAGTTTGCACGGAAAAAAGACCTACGAGCAGTACTTC
D gene: NA
V gene: TRBV20-1
J gene: TRBJ2-7
clone size: NA

CDR3 protein: CASSIRIGDLQPQHF
CDR3 DNA: TGTGCCAGTAGTATCCGGATTGGAGATCTTCAGCCCCAGCATTTT
D gene: NA
V gene: TRBV19
J gene: TRBJ1-5
clone size: NA

CDR3 protein: CASSSEPDSTDTQYF
CDR3 DNA: TGTGCCAGCAGCAGTGAGCCCGATAGCACAGATACGCAGTATTTT
D gene: NA
V gene: TRBV5-4
J gene: TRBJ2-3
clone size: NA

CDR3 protein: CASSSSGQVYNEQFF
CDR3 DNA: TGTGCCAGCAGCTCGAGTGGACAGGTTTACAATGAGCAGTTCTTC
D gene: TRBD1
V gene: TRBV5-6
J gene: TRBJ2-1
clone size: NA

CDR3 protein: CASSLLTGSNSYEQYF
CDR3 DNA: TGCGCCAGCAGCTTGCTGACAGGGTCTAACTCCTACGAGCAGTACTTC
D gene: TRBD1
V gene: TRBV5-1
J gene: TRBJ2-7
clone size: NA

CDR3 protein: CASSRQGWFGYTF
CDR3 DNA: TGTGCCAGCAGCCGACAGGGTTGGTTTGGCTACACCTTC
D gene: TRBD1
V gene: TRBV6-5
J gene: TRBJ1-2
clone size: NA

CDR3 protein: CASNSLAGGGVQYF
CDR3 DNA: TGTGCCAGCAATAGTCTAGCGGGGGGAGGAGTGCAGTACTTC
D gene: TRBD2
V gene: TRBV27
J gene: TRBJ2-7
clone size: NA

CDR3 protein: CASSLAGTDYEQYF
CDR3 DNA: TGTGCCAGCAGCTTAGCCGGTACGGACTACGAGCAGTACTTC
D gene: NA
V gene: TRBV7-9
J gene: TRBJ2-7
clone size: NA

CDR3 protein: CSASVGAGVRENEQFF
CDR3 DNA: TGCAGTGCTAGTGTTGGAGCGGGAGTACGGGAGAATGAGCAGTTCTTC
D gene: TRBD2
V gene: TRBV20-1
J gene: TRBJ2-1
clone size: NA

CDR3 protein: CASSYSGTSTDTQYF
CDR3 DNA: TGTGCCAGCAGTTACTCGGGAACTAGCACAGATACGCAGTATTTT
D gene: NA
V gene: TRBV6-5
J gene: TRBJ2-3
clone size: NA

CDR3 protein: CASSTQGPTNEKLFF
CDR3 DNA: TGTGCCAGTAGTACGCAGGGCCCGACTAATGAAAAACTGTTTTTT
D gene: NA
V gene: TRBV19
J gene: TRBJ1-4
clone size: once

CDR3 protein: CASSPRTSGGQETQYF
CDR3 DNA: TGTGCCAGCTCACCGAGGACTAGCGGGGGGCAAGAGACCCAGTACTTC
D gene: TRBD2
V gene: TRBV18
J gene: TRBJ2-5
clone size: NA

CDR3 protein: CAWSARQGSSGNTIYF
CDR3 DNA: TGTGCCTGGAGTGCACGACAGGGGAGCTCTGGAAACACCATATATTTT
D gene: TRBD1
V gene: TRBV30
J gene: TRBJ1-3
clone size: NA

CDR3 protein: CASSIDTSTGELFF
CDR3 DNA: TGTGCCAGTAGTATTGATACTAGTACCGGGGAGCTGTTTTTT
D gene: NA
V gene: TRBV19
J gene: TRBJ2-2
clone size: NA

CDR3 protein: CASSLGTVRGTGELFF
CDR3 DNA: TGCGCCAGCAGCTTGGGTACCGTCCGCGGCACCGGGGAGCTGTTTTTT
D gene: NA
V gene: TRBV5-1
J gene: TRBJ2-2
clone size: once

CDR3 protein: CASSLVGGTTGELFF
CDR3 DNA: TGTGCCAGCAGCTTAGTGGGAGGTACCACCGGGGAGCTGTTTTTT
D gene: NA
V gene: TRBV7-2
J gene: TRBJ2-2
clone size: NA

CDR3 protein: CASSATLSYNEQFF
CDR3 DNA: TGTGCCAGCTCGGCGACGCTCTCCTACAATGAGCAGTTCTTC
D gene: NA
V gene: TRBV15
J gene: TRBJ2-1
clone size: NA

CDR3 protein: CASSLGQGAYEKLFF
CDR3 DNA: TGTGCCAGCAGCTTGGGGCAGGGGGCTTATGAAAAACTGTTTTTT
D gene: TRBD1
V gene: TRBV7-2
J gene: TRBJ1-4
clone size: NA

CDR3 protein: CASSIGERESDTQYF
CDR3 DNA: TGTGCCAGTAGTATAGGGGAGCGGGAGTCGGATACGCAGTATTTT
D gene: TRBD2
V gene: TRBV19
J gene: TRBJ2-3
clone size: NA

CDR3 protein: CASSLNTGELFF
CDR3 DNA: TGTGCCAGCAGCCTAAACACCGGGGAGCTGTTTTTT
D gene: NA
V gene: TRBV3-1/TRBV3-2
J gene: TRBJ2-2
clone size: NA

CDR3 protein: CATSRDAGAPETQYF
CDR3 DNA: TGTGCCACCAGCAGAGATGCGGGGGCACCAGAGACCCAGTACTTC
D gene: NA
V gene: TRBV15
J gene: TRBJ2-5
clone size: NA

CDR3 protein: CASSLNLPVNQPQHF
CDR3 DNA: TGTGCCAGCAGTTTAAACCTCCCGGTGAATCAGCCCCAGCATTTT
D gene: NA
V gene: TRBV27
J gene: TRBJ1-5
clone size: NA